This T cell receptor (beta chain) was profiled in a study of blood T cell repertoires in COVID-19. Germline V lookup: CDR1 MNHNS, CDR2 SASEGT. The CDR3 length is 17 residues. V shed 0 bases and J 0 bases; nucleotides not matched to a gene: 5. Per the study methods: Amplifying reference gene primers gave estimates of nucleated cell counts. Some clones are missing from TCRdb's copy, which holds only in-frame ones; the method was immunoSEQ multiplex PCR. The V and J calls and the clone size are those of that table, but D and trimming were determined from the DNA. The sample holds about 270,000 clones, 82% seen once.

This chain connects TRBV6-1 to TRBJ1-3; 7 bases match TRBD1. The sequence derives from a woman in her late teens or twenties with acute or convalescent COVID-19. Sequenced material: peripheral blood. The CDR3, as DNA: TGTGCCAGCAGTGAAGCGGGGACAGCCTTCTCTGGAAACACCATATATTTT. Protein sequence: CASSEAGTAFSGNTIYF.